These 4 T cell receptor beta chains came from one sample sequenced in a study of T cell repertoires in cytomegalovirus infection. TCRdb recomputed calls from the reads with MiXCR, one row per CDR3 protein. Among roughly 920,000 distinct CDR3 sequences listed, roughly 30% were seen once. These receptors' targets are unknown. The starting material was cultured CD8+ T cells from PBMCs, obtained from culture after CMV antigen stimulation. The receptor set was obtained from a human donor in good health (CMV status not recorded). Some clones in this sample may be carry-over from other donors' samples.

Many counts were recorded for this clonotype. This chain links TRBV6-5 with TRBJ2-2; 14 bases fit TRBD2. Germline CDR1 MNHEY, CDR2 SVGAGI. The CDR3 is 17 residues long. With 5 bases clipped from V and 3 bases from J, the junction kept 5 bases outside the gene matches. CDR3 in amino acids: CASSRTSGGLHTGELFF. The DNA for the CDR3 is TGTGCCAGCAGTCGGACTAGCGGGGGGTTACACACCGGGGAGCTGTTTTTT.

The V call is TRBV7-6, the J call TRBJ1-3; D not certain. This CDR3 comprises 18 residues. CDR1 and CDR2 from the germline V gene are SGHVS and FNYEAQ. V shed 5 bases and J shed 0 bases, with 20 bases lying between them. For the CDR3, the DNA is TGTGCCAGCAGCCCCCTTGCCCCAGAAACCATCTCTGGAAACACCATATATTTT. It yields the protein CASSPLAPETISGNTIYF.

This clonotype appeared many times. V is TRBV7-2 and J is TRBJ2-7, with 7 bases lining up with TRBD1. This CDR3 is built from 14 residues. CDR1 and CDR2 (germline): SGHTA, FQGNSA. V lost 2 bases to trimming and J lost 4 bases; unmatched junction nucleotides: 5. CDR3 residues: CASSLIAGGYEQYV. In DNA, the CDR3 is TGTGCCAGCAGCTTAATCGCAGGGGGTTACGAGCAGTACGTC.

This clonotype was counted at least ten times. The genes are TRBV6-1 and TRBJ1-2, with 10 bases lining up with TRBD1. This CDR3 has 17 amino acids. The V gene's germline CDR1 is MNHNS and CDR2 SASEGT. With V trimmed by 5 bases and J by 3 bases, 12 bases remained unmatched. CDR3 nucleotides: TGTGCCAGCAGTCACCAACCGGGACAGGGGATCTACTATGGCTACACCTTC. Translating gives CASSHQPGQGIYYGYTF.